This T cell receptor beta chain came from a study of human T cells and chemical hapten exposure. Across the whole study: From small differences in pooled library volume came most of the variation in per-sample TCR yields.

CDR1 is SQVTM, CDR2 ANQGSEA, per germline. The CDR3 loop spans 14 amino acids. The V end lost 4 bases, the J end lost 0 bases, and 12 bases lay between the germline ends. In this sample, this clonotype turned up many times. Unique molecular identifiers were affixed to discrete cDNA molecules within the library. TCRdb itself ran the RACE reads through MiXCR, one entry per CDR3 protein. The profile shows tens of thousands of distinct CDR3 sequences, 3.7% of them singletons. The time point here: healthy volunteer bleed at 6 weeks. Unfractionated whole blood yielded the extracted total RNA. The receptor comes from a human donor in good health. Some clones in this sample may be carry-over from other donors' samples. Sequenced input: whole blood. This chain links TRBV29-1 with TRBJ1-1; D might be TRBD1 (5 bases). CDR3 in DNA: TGCAGCGTTGTGGGGCAGCAAATGAACACTGAAGCTTTCTTT. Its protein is CSVVGQQMNTEAFF.